This T cell receptor (beta chain) was documented in a study of Ad26.COV2.S vaccination and SARS-CoV-2 variants. V lost 6 bases and J lost 1, with 7 bases in between. This CDR3 has 13 amino acids. Germline V CDR1 and CDR2: SNHLY, FYNNEI. The treatment here: some 20 received Ad26.COV2.S at low or high dose, single or two shots; about five received placebo; per-sample allocation not given. The study sampled participants on day 63 after the first vaccine or placebo injection. Assay used: immunoSEQ multiplex PCR; TCRdb lists only in-frame clones, some missing. The table includes some 340,000 clones, about 86% detected once.

The chain couples TRBV2 to TRBJ2-1; D is unresolved. Material: peripheral blood, obtained in a trial of Ad26.COV2.S vaccine versus placebo. This sequence was found in a person between 18 and 59 years old who received the Ad26.COV2.S COVID-19 vaccine or a placebo. The CDR3 region has the DNA TGTGCCAGCAGCGACTCTTCCTACAATGAGCAGTTCTTC. Its translation: CASSDSSYNEQFF.